The 32 T cell receptor beta chains reported below all come from one sample, sequenced in a study of cytotoxic CD8 clonotypes in ibrutinib-treated CLL. Clones were read by immunoSEQ multiplex PCR, and TCRdb kept only the in-frame ones, dropping some. The table has more than 110,000 clones, more than 75% seen once. The sample in question was PBMCs, obtained after 24 months of ibrutinib treatment. Receptors originate from a human donor with chronic lymphocytic leukemia.

This chain joins TRBV5-1 and TRBJ2-7, with 7 bases identical to TRBD1. The V gene's germline CDR1 is SGHRS and CDR2 YFSETQ. CDR3 size: 14 residues. V lost 0 bases to trimming and J lost 6 bases; unmatched junction nucleotides: 6. The CDR3 coding sequence is TGCGCCAGCAGCTTGGGAGGGGGCTCCCCCGAGCAGTACTTC. Its protein is CASSLGGGSPEQYF. Combining the CDR3 with reference TRBV5-1 and TRBJ2-7 gives the whole variable domain KAGVTQTPRYLIKTRGQQVTLSCSPISGHRSVSWYQQTPGQGLQFLFEYFSETQRNKGNFPGRFSGRQFSNSRSEMNVSTLELGDSALYLCASSLGGGSPEQYFGPGTRLTVT.

V gene TRBV5-4 combines with J gene TRBJ2-5; TRBD2 matches at 8 bases. V shed 0 bases and J 5 bases; nucleotides not matched to a gene: 0. This CDR3 has 13 residues. The germline V gene has CDR1 SGHNT and CDR2 YYREEE (reference sequence). The CDR3 region has the DNA TGTGCCAGCAGCTTGGCGGGGGGGGAGACCCAGTACTTC. Translation gives CASSLAGGETQYF.

The chain recombines TRBV7-2 with TRBJ1-2; 10 positions match TRBD1. Germline trimming cut 4 bases from V and 8 bases from J; bases unmatched to any gene: 10. The V gene's germline CDR1 is SGHTA and CDR2 FQGNSA. This CDR3 has 15 amino acids. The CDR3 coding sequence is TGTGCCAGCAGCTGGACAGGGGGAAGTTCGGGCGGCTACACCTTC. Protein product: CASSWTGGSSGGYTF.

The gene calls are TRBV7-2 and TRBJ1-4, with TRBD1 identical over 7 bases. CDR3 size: 15 residues. CDR1 and CDR2 from the germline V gene are SGHTA and FQGNSA. The J segment lost 10 bases and the V segment lost 5 bases, leaving 13 bases of the junction unmatched. The CDR3 is CASSPWDSRVGKLFF. CDR3 in DNA: TGTGCCAGCAGCCCGTGGGACAGCCGGGTCGGAAAACTGTTTTTT.

The chain links TRBV10-2 to TRBJ2-1, with D perhaps being TRBD1 or TRBD2 (5 bases each). This CDR3 spans 14 amino acids. In germline, CDR1 is WSHSY, CDR2 SAAADI. V lost 6 bases, J lost 3 bases, and 12 bases lay in between. In DNA, the CDR3 is TGCGCCAGCAGGAGGGGCCTCCTCTACAATGAGCAGTTCTTC. As protein: CASRRGLLYNEQFF.

This clone showed up many times. The chain employs TRBV29-1 and TRBJ2-5; 7 positions agree with TRBD1. The CDR3 is 12 amino acids. The trim removed 7 bases at V and 4 bases at J, leaving 6 bases unmatched. Germline loops: CDR1 SQVTM, CDR2 ANQGSEA. The CDR3 sequence: CSGRQGGETQYF. In DNA, the CDR3 is TGCAGCGGACGACAGGGTGGAGAGACCCAGTACTTC. The full variable domain, rest sourced from reference TRBV29-1 and TRBJ2-5, is SAVISQKPSRDICQRGTSLTIQCQVDSQVTMMFWYRQQPGQSLTLIATANQGSEATYESGFVIDKFPISRPNLTFSTLTVSNMSPEDSSIYLCSGRQGGETQYFGPGTRLLVL.

The rearrangement links TRBV19 to TRBJ2-4; TRBD2 might be the D (7 bases). In germline, CDR1 is LNHDA, CDR2 SQIVND (reference sequence). This CDR3 spans 13 amino acids. V lost 5 bases and J 8 bases, leaving 13 bases between the germline ends. Written as DNA, the CDR3 is TGTGCCAGTAGTCCCGGGGGGCGGGACATTCAGTACTTC. Its protein is CASSPGGRDIQYF.

The chain combines TRBV30 with TRBJ1-1, with 9 bases aligning to TRBD1. The junction had 15 bases not matched to a gene; V was cut back by 1 base and J by 3 bases. This CDR3 is 18 amino acids long. CDR1 is GTSNPN, CDR2 SVGIG, per germline (reference sequence). This chain's CDR3 is CAWSAPWGPGTGYTEAFF. The CDR3 DNA follows: TGTGCCTGGAGTGCCCCCTGGGGGCCCGGGACAGGGTACACTGAAGCTTTCTTT.

The chain joins TRBV7-9 to TRBJ2-7, with D possibly being TRBD1 (6 bases). The V end was cut by 5 bases, the J end by 0 bases, with 17 bases between. Germline-derived CDR1 and CDR2 are SEHNR and FQNEAQ (reference sequence). The CDR3 runs to 16 residues. The CDR3 nucleotides are TGTGCCAGCAGCCCCCTGGGGGCGATAAACTCCTACGAGCAGTACTTC. Its protein is CASSPLGAINSYEQYF.

The genes are TRBV28 and TRBJ2-5; D unresolved. CDR1 and CDR2 from the germline V gene are MDHEN and SYDVKM. There are 11 residues in the CDR3. Trimming removed 6 bases at V and 7 bases at J, with 9 bases between. CDR3 in DNA: TGTGCCAGCAGGACTGCTGGGACCCAGTACTTC. Translating gives CASRTAGTQYF.

The CDR3 loop is CASSHTGELFF. Written as DNA, the CDR3 is TGTGCCAGTAGCCACACCGGGGAGCTGTTTTTT. This rearrangement joins TRBV19 to TRBJ2-2; unclear D gene. The germline V gene encodes CDR1 LNHDA and CDR2 SQIVND (reference sequence). This CDR3 is 11 amino acids long. Trimming cost V 6 bases and J 3 bases, with 2 bases left between them. The whole variable domain, filled in from reference TRBV19 and TRBJ2-2, reads DGGITQSPKYLFRKEGQNVTLSCEQNLNHDAMYWYRQDPGQGLRLIYYSQIVNDFQKGDIAEGYSVSREKKESFPLTVTSAQKNPTAFYLCASSHTGELFFGEGSRLTVL.

V and J are TRBV9 and TRBJ2-1; 7 bases are a match to TRBD2. There are 14 residues in the CDR3. Germline lookup yields CDR1 SGDLS and CDR2 YYNGEE. Trimming at V came to 0 bases and at J to 5 bases, leaving 2 bases not matched to a gene. Here the CDR3 reads CASSVAGGNNEQFF. In nucleotides, the CDR3 is TGTGCCAGCAGCGTAGCGGGGGGAAACAATGAGCAGTTCTTC.

V gene TRBV13 combines with J gene TRBJ1-4; D ambiguous. V was cut by 5 bases and J by 2 bases, with 15 bases left in between. The CDR3 sequence is 16 residues long. Germline-derived CDR1 and CDR2 are PRHDT and FYEKMQ (reference sequence). CDR3 protein: CASSPGEGTTNEKLFF. Written as DNA, the CDR3 is TGTGCCAGCAGCCCCGGGGAGGGTACGACTAATGAAAAACTGTTTTTT.

This sequence joins TRBV19 and TRBJ2-7; D is unclear. CDR1 and CDR2 from the germline V gene are LNHDA and SQIVND (reference sequence). This CDR3 comprises 13 residues. V dropped 4 bases and J dropped 6 bases, with 13 bases sitting between them. The CDR3 loop reads CASSRDFRFEQYF. CDR3 nucleotide sequence: TGTGCCAGTAGTAGGGATTTTAGGTTCGAGCAGTACTTC.

The CDR3: CASSLRRGETQYF. The CDR3 DNA reads as TGTGCCAGCAGCCTTAGGAGGGGAGAGACCCAGTACTTC. V gene TRBV7-3 combines with J gene TRBJ2-5; D is perhaps TRBD2 (6 bases). The CDR3 has 13 amino acids. Trimming removed 5 bases at V and 4 bases at J, with 11 bases between. Per germline, CDR1 SGHTA and CDR2 FQGTGA.

The CDR3 DNA reads as TGTGCCAGCAGCTTGGGCGCGGGGTCCGGTGGCTACACCTTC. Its translation is CASSLGAGSGGYTF. The chain joins TRBV7-9 to TRBJ1-2, with no clear D. The CDR3 has 14 residues. Deletions cut 3 bases from V and 7 bases from J, with 15 bases between. Germline assignment: CDR1 SEHNR and CDR2 FQNEAQ (reference sequence).

The chain uses TRBV18 and TRBJ1-1; maybe TRBD1 (5 bases). The CDR3 covers 18 residues. Germline CDR1 KGHSH, CDR2 LQKENI. V shed 5 bases and J shed 0 bases, with 22 bases lying between them. The DNA of the CDR3 is TGTGCCAGCTCAAGGGGCAGCCACCCAACCTCGATGAACACTGAAGCTTTCTTT. Residues: CASSRGSHPTSMNTEAFF.

This rearrangement joins TRBV7-9 to TRBJ1-3; 9 nucleotides align to TRBD1. J was trimmed by 7 bases and V by 11 bases; bases with no gene match: 3. Looked up from germline, CDR1 is SEHNR and CDR2 is FQNEAQ (reference sequence). The CDR3 has 11 amino acids. CDR3 loop: CAGGTGNTIYF. CDR3 bases: TGTGCCGGAGGGACAGGGAACACCATATATTTT. Using reference TRBV7-9 and TRBJ1-3 for the parts outside the CDR3, the full variable domain is DTGVSQNPRHKITKRGQNVTFRCDPISEHNRLYWYRQTLGQGPEFLTYFQNEAQLEKSRLLSDRFSAERPKGSFSTLEIQRTEQGDSAMYLCAGGTGNTIYFGEGSWLTVV.

This clone has more than one count but fewer than ten. This rearrangement joins TRBV11-1 to TRBJ2-7; the match to TRBD1 covers 8 bases. This CDR3 contains 15 residues. The J segment lost 2 bases and the V segment lost 1 base, leaving 4 bases of the junction unmatched. Germline values: CDR1 SGHAT, CDR2 FQDESV (reference sequence). The CDR3 DNA reads as TGTGCCAGCAGCTTAGGGGGACAGGCCCCCTACGAGCAGTACTTC. Residues: CASSLGGQAPYEQYF. Looking up the rest from reference TRBV11-1 and TRBJ2-7 gives the full variable domain: EAEVAQSPRYKITEKSQAVAFWCDPISGHATLYWYRQILGQGPELLVQFQDESVVDDSQLPKDRFSAERLKGVDSTLKIQPAELGDSAMYLCASSLGGQAPYEQYFGPGTRLTVT.

The DNA of the CDR3 is TGTGCCATCAGCCCGACAACTAACTATGGCTACACCTTC. Translating gives CAISPTTNYGYTF. The rearrangement joins TRBV10-3 to TRBJ1-2; no reliable D call. The CDR3 spans 13 residues. In germline, CDR1 is ENHRY, CDR2 SYGVKD. Trimming removed 6 bases from V and 0 bases from J, with 8 bases in between.

This clone has only one observation. The sample contains more than one DNA sequence encoding this CDR3. The genes are TRBV28 and TRBJ1-2, with D hard to call. In germline, CDR1 is MDHEN, CDR2 SYDVKM. The V and J ends lost 6 bases and 8 bases respectively, with 13 bases between them. The CDR3 is made up of 12 amino acids. The chain's CDR3 is CASSPGWYGYTF. The CDR3 DNA follows: TGTGCCAGCAGCCCGGGCTGGTACGGCTACACCTTC.

This chain joins TRBV6-4 and TRBJ1-6; 11 bases are a match to TRBD1. The CDR3 length is 13 residues. V was pared by 8 bases and J by 9 bases, with 3 bases of the junction left unmatched. Germline loops: CDR1 MRHNA, CDR2 SNTAGT. The CDR3 region is CASGTGGASPLHF. CDR3 coding DNA: TGTGCCAGCGGGACAGGGGGTGCTTCACCCCTCCACTTT.

The rearrangement links TRBV6-5 to TRBJ2-3; 8 bases align to TRBD1. Germline V gives CDR1 MNHEY, CDR2 SVGAGI. J lost 6 bases, V lost 6 bases, and 2 bases had no gene match. CDR3 length: 12 amino acids. The CDR3 DNA is TGTGCCAGCAGGCAGGGGGCGGATACGCAGTATTTT. Amino acids: CASRQGADTQYF.

J is TRBJ1-1 and V is TRBV30; TRBD1 agrees at 7 bases. Per the germline V gene, CDR1 is GTSNPN and CDR2 is SVGIG (reference sequence). CDR3 length: 14 amino acids. Germline trimming cut 4 bases from V and 1 base from J; bases unmatched to any gene: 6. The CDR3 DNA reads TGTGCCTGGATCCGGGACAGACCGAACACTGAAGCTTTCTTT. Its translation is CAWIRDRPNTEAFF.

The chain carries TRBV5-1 and TRBJ2-1; tentative D call: TRBD1 (6 bases). Trimming left V 0 bases short and J 2 bases short, with 9 bases between. Per the germline V gene, CDR1 is SGHRS and CDR2 is YFSETQ. The CDR3 contains 15 residues. The CDR3 bases are TGCGCCAGCAGCTTGGCCACAGGGCCCTACAATGAGCAGTTCTTC. Its protein is CASSLATGPYNEQFF.

In its sample, this clone was seen once. The V call is TRBV10-3, the J call TRBJ2-1; D may match TRBD1 or TRBD2 (5 bases each). CDR1 is ENHRY and CDR2 is SYGVKD in the germline V gene. This CDR3 has 16 amino acids. With 2 bases removed from V and 1 base from J, the gap between germline ends came to 12 bases. The CDR3 DNA is TGTGCCATCAGTGAGGGGCAGGGCGGGTCCTACAATGAGCAGTTCTTC. Translated: CAISEGQGGSYNEQFF.

This clone has a single count. This chain uses TRBV6-1 with TRBJ1-2; D ambiguous. Germline lookup yields CDR1 MNHNS and CDR2 SASEGT. Trimming left V 10 bases short and J 8 bases short, with 17 bases between. CDR3 length: 12 amino acids. In DNA, the CDR3 is TGTGCCACCCAGACGGAGACGGGAGGCTACACCTTC. This gives the protein CATQTETGGYTF.

This rearrangement joins TRBV5-1 to TRBJ2-7, with D perhaps given as TRBD1 or TRBD2 (5 bases each). There are 15 residues in the CDR3. Between the trimmed V and J ends, which lost 6 bases and 3 bases, there was a span of 19 bases. Germline V gene data show CDR1 as SGHRS and CDR2 as YFSETQ. CDR3 coding DNA: TGCGCCAGCAACCCGGGGCTGGGATGGGGCTACGAGCAGTACTTC. Translated: CASNPGLGWGYEQYF.

CDR3 region: CASGVGIAGGRADTQYF. The CDR3 region has the DNA TGTGCCAGCGGTGTGGGAATAGCGGGAGGGCGGGCAGATACGCAGTATTTT. The V gene is TRBV2, the J gene TRBJ2-3; 11 bases are a match to TRBD2. The V and J ends lost 8 bases and 4 bases, in that order; junction bases with no gene match: 14. The CDR3 extends over 17 amino acids. Germline CDR1 reads SNHLY; CDR2 reads FYNNEI.

The rearrangement joins TRBV15 to TRBJ1-3; D unclear. Germline V gene data show CDR1 as LNHNV and CDR2 as YYDKDF (reference sequence). CDR3 length: 14 amino acids. Deletions cut 8 bases from V and 0 bases from J, with 11 bases between. This CDR3 is CATDEGNSGNTIYF. The DNA of the CDR3 is TGTGCCACCGATGAAGGGAACTCTGGAAACACCATATATTTT.

This clone was observed many times. The chain carries TRBV5-1 and TRBJ2-5, with D unresolved. The ends were cut back, 4 bases at V and 5 bases at J, with 9 bases in the middle. The CDR3 consists of 12 residues. Germline CDR1 SGHRS, CDR2 YFSETQ. The CDR3 DNA follows: TGCGCCAGCAGCACGACTGGGGAGACCCAGTACTTC. Translating gives CASSTTGETQYF.

V gene TRBV18 combines with J gene TRBJ1-1; no definite D call. Trimming left V 3 bases short and J 3 bases short, with 14 bases between. The germline V gene has CDR1 KGHSH and CDR2 LQKENI. The CDR3 has 15 amino acids. As DNA, the CDR3 is TGTGCCAGCTCACCTCCTGGCAGCAGAGACACTGAAGCTTTCTTT. This gives the protein CASSPPGSRDTEAFF.